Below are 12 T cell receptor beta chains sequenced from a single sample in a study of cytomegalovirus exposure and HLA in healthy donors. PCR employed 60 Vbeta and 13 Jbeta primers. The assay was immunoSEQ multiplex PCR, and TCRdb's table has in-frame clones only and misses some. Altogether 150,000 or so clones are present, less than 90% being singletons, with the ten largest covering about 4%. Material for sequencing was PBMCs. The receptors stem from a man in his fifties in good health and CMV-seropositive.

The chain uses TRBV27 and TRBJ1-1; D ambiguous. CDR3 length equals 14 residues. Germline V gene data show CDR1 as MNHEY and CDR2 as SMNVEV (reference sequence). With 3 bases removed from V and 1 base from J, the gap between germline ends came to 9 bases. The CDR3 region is CASSFGRQNTEAFF. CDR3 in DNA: TGTGCCAGCAGTTTTGGCAGACAGAACACTGAAGCTTTCTTT.

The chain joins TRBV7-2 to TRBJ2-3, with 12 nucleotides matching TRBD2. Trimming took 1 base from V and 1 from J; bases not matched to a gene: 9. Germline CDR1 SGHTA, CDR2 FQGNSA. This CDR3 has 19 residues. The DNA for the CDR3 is TGTGCCAGCAGCTTAGTTGGGTCTAGCGGGGGGGCGGGCACAGATACGCAGTATTTT. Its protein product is CASSLVGSSGGAGTDTQYF.

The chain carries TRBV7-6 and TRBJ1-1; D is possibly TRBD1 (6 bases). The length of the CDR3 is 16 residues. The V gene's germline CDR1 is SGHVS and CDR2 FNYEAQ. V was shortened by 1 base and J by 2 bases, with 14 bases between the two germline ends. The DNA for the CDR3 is TGTGCCAGCAGCTTAGAAGCGTACAGGGTTAACACTGAAGCTTTCTTT. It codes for CASSLEAYRVNTEAFF.

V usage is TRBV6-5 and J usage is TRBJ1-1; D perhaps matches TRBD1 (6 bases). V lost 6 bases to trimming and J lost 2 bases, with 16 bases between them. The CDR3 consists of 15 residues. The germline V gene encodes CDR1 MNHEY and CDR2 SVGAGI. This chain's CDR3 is CASSLNGQHNTEAFF. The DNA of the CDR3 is TGTGCCAGCAGCCTCAATGGACAGCACAACACTGAAGCTTTCTTT.

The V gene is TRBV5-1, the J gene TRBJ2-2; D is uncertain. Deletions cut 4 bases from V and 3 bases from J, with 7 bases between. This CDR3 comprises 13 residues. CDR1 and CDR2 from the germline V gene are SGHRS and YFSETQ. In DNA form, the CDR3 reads TGCGCCAGCAGCCTCGACTACACCGGGGAGCTGTTTTTT. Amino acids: CASSLDYTGELFF. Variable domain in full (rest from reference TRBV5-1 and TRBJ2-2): KAGVTQTPRYLIKTRGQQVTLSCSPISGHRSVSWYQQTPGQGLQFLFEYFSETQRNKGNFPGRFSGRQFSNSRSEMNVSTLELGDSALYLCASSLDYTGELFFGEGSRLTVL.

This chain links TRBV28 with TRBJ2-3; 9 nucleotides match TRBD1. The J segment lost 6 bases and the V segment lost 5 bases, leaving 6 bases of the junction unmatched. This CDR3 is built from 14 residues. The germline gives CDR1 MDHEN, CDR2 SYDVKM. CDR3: CASSKNRGQDTQYF. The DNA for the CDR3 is TGTGCCAGCAGTAAGAACAGGGGGCAGGATACGCAGTATTTT.

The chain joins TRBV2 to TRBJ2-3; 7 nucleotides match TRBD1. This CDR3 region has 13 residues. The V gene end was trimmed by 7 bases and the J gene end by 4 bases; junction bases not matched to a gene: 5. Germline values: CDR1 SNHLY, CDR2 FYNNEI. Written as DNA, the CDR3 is TGTGCCAGCACTTGGGACAGACCAGATACGCAGTATTTT. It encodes CASTWDRPDTQYF.

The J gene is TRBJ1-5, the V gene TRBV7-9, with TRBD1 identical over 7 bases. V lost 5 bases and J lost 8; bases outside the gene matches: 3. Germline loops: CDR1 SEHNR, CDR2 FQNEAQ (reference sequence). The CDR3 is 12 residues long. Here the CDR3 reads CASSGTGEPQHF. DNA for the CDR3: TGTGCCAGCAGCGGAACAGGGGAGCCCCAGCATTTT.

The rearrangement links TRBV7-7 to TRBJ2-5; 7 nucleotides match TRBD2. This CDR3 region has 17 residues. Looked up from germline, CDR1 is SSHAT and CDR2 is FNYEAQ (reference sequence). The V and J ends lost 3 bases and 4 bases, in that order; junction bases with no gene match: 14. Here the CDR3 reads CASSFRDYRVQSETQYF. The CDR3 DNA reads TGTGCCAGCAGCTTTCGGGACTATAGGGTTCAGTCAGAGACCCAGTACTTC.

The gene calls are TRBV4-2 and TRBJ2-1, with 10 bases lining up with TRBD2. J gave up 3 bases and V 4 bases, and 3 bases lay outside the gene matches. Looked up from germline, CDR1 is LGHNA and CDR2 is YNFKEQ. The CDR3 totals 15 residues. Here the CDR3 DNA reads TGTGCCAGCAGCCCCTTAGCGGGGGGCTACAATGAGCAGTTCTTC. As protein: CASSPLAGGYNEQFF.

The CDR3 nucleotides read TGTGCCAGCAGCTTAGTTCGGGGGTACACCGGGGAGCTGTTTTTT. This sequence encodes CASSLVRGYTGELFF. The chain employs TRBV7-9 and TRBJ2-2; possible D gene TRBD2, 6 bases. In germline, CDR1 is SEHNR, CDR2 FQNEAQ (reference sequence). Trimming cost V 1 base and J 3 bases, with 9 bases left between them. The CDR3 totals 15 residues.

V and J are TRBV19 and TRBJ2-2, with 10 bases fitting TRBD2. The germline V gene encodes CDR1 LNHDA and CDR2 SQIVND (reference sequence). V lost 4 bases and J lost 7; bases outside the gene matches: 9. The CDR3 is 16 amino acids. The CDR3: CASSRSGRAPIGELFF. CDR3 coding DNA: TGTGCCAGTAGTAGGAGCGGGAGGGCCCCGATCGGGGAGCTGTTTTTT.